Listed below are T cell receptor beta chains from one sample, sequenced in a study of cytomegalovirus exposure and HLA in healthy donors. Profiling relied on immunoSEQ multiplex PCR, and the TCRdb table lists in-frame clones only, not all of them. This sample has approximately 110,000 clones, with 70% found just once. Sequenced material: PBMCs. The receptors derive from a young man in good health and CMV-seropositive. Each CDR3 is given with its conserved first and last residue. D genes are given only for firm matches. Where a row states a size, it is once, few, many or the class of an expanded clone; other rows omit it.

D gene: .
J gene: TRBJ1-2
clone size: few
V gene: TRBV12-2
CDR3 DNA: TGTGCAAGTCGCTTAGCGGACCGGACAGTCAACTATGGCTACACCTTC
CDR3 protein: CASRLADRTVNYGYTF

D gene: .
J gene: TRBJ2-5
clone size: few
V gene: TRBV13
CDR3 DNA: TGTGCCAGCAGCTTAGGCCCCCTTCGTTCGGGGGAGGAGACCCAGTACTTC
CDR3 protein: CASSLGPLRSGEETQYF

D gene: TRBD1
J gene: TRBJ1-1
clone size: .
V gene: TRBV6-5
CDR3 DNA: TGTGCCAGCAGTTCAGGGGGCAGTTTGACGGAAGCTTTCTTT
CDR3 protein: CASSSGGSLTEAFF

D gene: TRBD1
J gene: TRBJ1-5
clone size: .
V gene: TRBV6-1
CDR3 DNA: TGTGCCAGCAGTGAAGTTACAGGGGGGGATCAGCCCCAGCATTTT
CDR3 protein: CASSEVTGGDQPQHF

D gene: .
J gene: TRBJ1-5
clone size: .
V gene: TRBV6-6
CDR3 DNA: TGTGCCAGCACTCAACAGGGATTAAGCAATCAGCCCCAGCATTTT
CDR3 protein: CASTQQGLSNQPQHF

D gene: TRBD2
J gene: TRBJ2-5
clone size: few
V gene: TRBV7-8
CDR3 DNA: TGTGCCAGCAGCTCGTGGGTGACTAGCGGAAGCCCAGAGACCCAGTACTTC
CDR3 protein: CASSSWVTSGSPETQYF

D gene: .
J gene: TRBJ2-6
clone size: .
V gene: TRBV28
CDR3 DNA: TGTGCCAGCAGTTTTTGGGACGGGAGCGCGTCTGGGGCCAACGTCCTGACTTTC
CDR3 protein: CASSFWDGSASGANVLTF

D gene: TRBD2
J gene: TRBJ2-1
clone size: .
V gene: TRBV4-3
CDR3 DNA: TGCGCCAGCAGCCAAGATCCTAGCGGGAGTCGTCTAGTGGATGAGCAGTTCTTC
CDR3 protein: CASSQDPSGSRLVDEQFF

D gene: TRBD1
J gene: TRBJ1-6
clone size: .
V gene: TRBV18
CDR3 DNA: TGTGCCAGCTCAGGTACGGGACAGCAGCTGACAACACCCCTCCACTTT
CDR3 protein: CASSGTGQQLTTPLHF

D gene: .
J gene: TRBJ1-3
clone size: few
V gene: TRBV19
CDR3 DNA: TGTGCCAGTTGTCGTTGGGGCCGCGAAAGAATTCCTCGCTCTGGAAACACCATATATTTT
CDR3 protein: CASCRWGRERIPRSGNTIYF

D gene: TRBD2
J gene: TRBJ2-3
clone size: .
V gene: TRBV5-6
CDR3 DNA: TGTGCCAGCAGCCCGGGACTAGCGGGATACACAGATACGCAGTATTTT
CDR3 protein: CASSPGLAGYTDTQYF

D gene: TRBD1
J gene: TRBJ1-5
clone size: .
V gene: TRBV19
CDR3 DNA: TGTGCCAGTAATCGGCTAGGGGTGGGACAGCGCAATCAGCCCCAGCATTTT
CDR3 protein: CASNRLGVGQRNQPQHF

D gene: .
J gene: TRBJ1-4
clone size: .
V gene: TRBV21-1
CDR3 DNA: TGTGCCAGCAGCAAAGGTGGGGGCAGGGAGGGAGGGGGAATGCCCTTTGATGAAAAACTGTTTTTT
CDR3 protein: CASSKGGGREGGGMPFDEKLFF

D gene: .
J gene: TRBJ1-5
clone size: few
V gene: TRBV5-1
CDR3 DNA: TGCGCCAGCAGCTTGGAAGGTATTGGGGCGCAGCCCCAGCATTTT
CDR3 protein: CASSLEGIGAQPQHF

D gene: .
J gene: TRBJ1-3
clone size: .
V gene: TRBV25-1
CDR3 DNA: TGTGCCAGCAGTGAACAGGTTAGCTCTGGAAACACCATATATTTT
CDR3 protein: CASSEQVSSGNTIYF

D gene: .
J gene: TRBJ1-1
clone size: .
V gene: TRBV5-1
CDR3 DNA: TGCGCCAGCAGCTTGACCTCAGGGGAGGGAACTGAAGCTTTCTTT
CDR3 protein: CASSLTSGEGTEAFF

D gene: .
J gene: TRBJ1-5
clone size: few
V gene: TRBV30
CDR3 DNA: TGTGCCTGGAGTGTATCTCAGGGACAGCCCCAGCATTTT
CDR3 protein: CAWSVSQGQPQHF

D gene: .
J gene: TRBJ1-2
clone size: .
V gene: TRBV19
CDR3 DNA: TGTGCCAGTAGTATGGACACTAAGGGTGGCTACACCTTC
CDR3 protein: CASSMDTKGGYTF